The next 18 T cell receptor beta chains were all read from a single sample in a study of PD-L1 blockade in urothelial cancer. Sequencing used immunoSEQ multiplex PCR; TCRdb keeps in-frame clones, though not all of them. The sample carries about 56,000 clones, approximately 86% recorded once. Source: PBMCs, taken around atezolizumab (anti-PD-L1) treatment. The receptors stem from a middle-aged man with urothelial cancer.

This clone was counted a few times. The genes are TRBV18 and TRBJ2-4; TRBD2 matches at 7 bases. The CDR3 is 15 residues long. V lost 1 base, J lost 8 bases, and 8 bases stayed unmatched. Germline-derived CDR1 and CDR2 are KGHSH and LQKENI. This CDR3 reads CASSPRDLGGHIQYF. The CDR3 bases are TGTGCCAGCTCACCACGGGACCTGGGAGGGCACATTCAGTACTTC.

Here the CDR3 reads CASSTSGSADTQYF. In nucleotides, the CDR3 is TGCGCCAGCAGTACTAGCGGGAGCGCAGATACGCAGTATTTT. J is TRBJ2-3 and V is TRBV10-2; 11 nucleotides line up with TRBD2. J was trimmed by 4 bases and V by 5 bases; bases with no gene match: 2. The CDR3 runs 14 residues. Germline V gene lookup returns CDR1 WSHSY and CDR2 SAAADI.

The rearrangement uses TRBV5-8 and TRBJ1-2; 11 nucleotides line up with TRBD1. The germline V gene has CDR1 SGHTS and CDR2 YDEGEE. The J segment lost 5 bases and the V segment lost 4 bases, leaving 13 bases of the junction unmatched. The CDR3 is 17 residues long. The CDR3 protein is CASSPWTGGAVIYGYTF. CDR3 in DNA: TGTGCCAGCAGCCCCTGGACAGGGGGCGCGGTGATATATGGCTACACCTTC.

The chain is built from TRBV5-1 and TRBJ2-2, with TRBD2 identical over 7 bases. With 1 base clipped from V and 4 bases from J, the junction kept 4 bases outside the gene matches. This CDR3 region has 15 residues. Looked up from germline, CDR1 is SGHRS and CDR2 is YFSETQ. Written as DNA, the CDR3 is TGCGCCAGCAGCTTGTGGGAGGGATCCACCGGGGAGCTGTTTTTT. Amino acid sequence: CASSLWEGSTGELFF.

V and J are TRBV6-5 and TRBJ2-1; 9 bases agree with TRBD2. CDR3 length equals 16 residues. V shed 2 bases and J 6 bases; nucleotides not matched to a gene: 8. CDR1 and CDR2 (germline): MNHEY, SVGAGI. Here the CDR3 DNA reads TGTGCCAGCAGTTACATAGCGGGAGAGGTATCCAATGAGCAGTTCTTC. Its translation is CASSYIAGEVSNEQFF.

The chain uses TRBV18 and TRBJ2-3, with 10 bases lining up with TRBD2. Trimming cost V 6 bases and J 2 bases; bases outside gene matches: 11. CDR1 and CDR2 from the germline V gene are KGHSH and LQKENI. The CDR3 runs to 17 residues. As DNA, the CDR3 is TGTGCCAGCTCTCCTGGACTAGCGGCCAACATCACAGATACGCAGTATTTT. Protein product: CASSPGLAANITDTQYF.

CDR3 amino acids: CASSSATGASYNEQFF. CDR3 nucleotide sequence: TGTGCCAGCAGCTCGGCGACAGGGGCGTCTTACAATGAGCAGTTCTTC. The genes are TRBV5-4 and TRBJ2-1; 8 bases map to TRBD1. The CDR3 is 16 amino acids. After removal of 3 bases from V and 4 bases from J, the junction contained 9 bases not matched to a gene. Germline CDR1 and CDR2: SGHNT and YYREEE (reference sequence).

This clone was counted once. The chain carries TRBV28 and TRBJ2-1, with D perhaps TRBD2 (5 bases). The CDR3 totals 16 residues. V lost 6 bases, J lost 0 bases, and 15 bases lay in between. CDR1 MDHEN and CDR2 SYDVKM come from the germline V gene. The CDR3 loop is CASSPGGSSSYNEQFF. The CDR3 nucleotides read TGTGCCAGCAGCCCGGGCGGGTCGAGCTCCTACAATGAGCAGTTCTTC.

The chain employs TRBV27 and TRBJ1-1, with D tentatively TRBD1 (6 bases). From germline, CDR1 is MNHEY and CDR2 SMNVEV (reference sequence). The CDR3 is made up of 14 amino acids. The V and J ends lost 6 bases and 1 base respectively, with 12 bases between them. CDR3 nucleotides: TGTGCCAGCAGACCGGACAGCCCGAACACTGAAGCTTTCTTT. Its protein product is CASRPDSPNTEAFF.

CDR3 in amino acids: CASSGLTGLAGANVLTF. In DNA, the CDR3 is TGTGCCAGCAGTGGGCTTACAGGGTTAGCTGGGGCCAACGTCCTGACTTTC. This chain connects TRBV2 to TRBJ2-6; a weak D match, TRBD1 (6 bases). The V gene lost 4 bases and the J gene lost 2 bases, with 15 bases spanning the gap. CDR3 length: 17 residues. CDR1 is SNHLY and CDR2 is FYNNEI in the germline V gene.

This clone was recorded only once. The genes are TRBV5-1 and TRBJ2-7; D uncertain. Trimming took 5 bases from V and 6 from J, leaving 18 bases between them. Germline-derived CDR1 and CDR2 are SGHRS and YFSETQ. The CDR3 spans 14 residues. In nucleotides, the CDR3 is TGCGCCAGCAGGATACCGTTTCTCGGCGGCGAGCAGTACTTC. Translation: CASRIPFLGGEQYF.

CDR3 nucleotides: TGTGCCAGCAGCGAAGATGGCGGGACCTATGGCTACACCTTC. Translating gives CASSEDGGTYGYTF. The V gene is TRBV11-1, the J gene TRBJ1-2, with D possibly being TRBD1 (5 bases). This CDR3 comprises 14 residues. Trimming cost V 5 bases and J 4 bases, with 14 bases left between them. Germline CDR1 reads SGHAT; CDR2 reads FQDESV (reference sequence).

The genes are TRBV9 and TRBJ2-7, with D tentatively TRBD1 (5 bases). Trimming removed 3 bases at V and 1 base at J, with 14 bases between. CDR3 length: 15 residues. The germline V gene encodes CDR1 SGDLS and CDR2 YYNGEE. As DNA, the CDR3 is TGTGCCAGCAGCGCTGGGGCAGGCCATTCCTACGAGCAGTACTTC. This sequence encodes CASSAGAGHSYEQYF.

The CDR3 DNA is TGTGCCAGCAGCACAAGACAGAAACCCCCTGAAGCTTTCTTT. Translation: CASSTRQKPPEAFF. The chain links TRBV5-5 to TRBJ1-1, with D perhaps matching TRBD1 (5 bases). This CDR3 contains 14 residues. Per the germline V gene, CDR1 is SGHKS and CDR2 is YYEKEE (reference sequence). V dropped 4 bases and J dropped 6 bases, with 16 bases sitting between them.

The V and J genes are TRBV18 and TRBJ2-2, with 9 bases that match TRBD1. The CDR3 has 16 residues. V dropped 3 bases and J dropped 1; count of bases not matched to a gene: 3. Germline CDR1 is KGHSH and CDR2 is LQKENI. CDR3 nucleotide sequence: TGTGCCAGCTCACCCGCGGGACAGGGGAACACCGGGGAGCTGTTTTTT. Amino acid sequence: CASSPAGQGNTGELFF.

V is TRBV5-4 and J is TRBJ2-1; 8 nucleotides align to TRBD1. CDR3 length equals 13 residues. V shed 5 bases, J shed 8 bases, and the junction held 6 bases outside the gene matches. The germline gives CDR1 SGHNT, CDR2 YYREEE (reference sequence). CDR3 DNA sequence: TGTGCCAGCAGAGGACAGGGACTCGATGAGCAGTTCTTC. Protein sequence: CASRGQGLDEQFF.

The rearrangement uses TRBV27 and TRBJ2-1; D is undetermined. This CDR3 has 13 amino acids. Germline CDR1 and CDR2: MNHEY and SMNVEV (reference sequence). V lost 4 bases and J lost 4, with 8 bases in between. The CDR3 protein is CASSWSQYNEQFF. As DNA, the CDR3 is TGTGCCAGCAGTTGGAGCCAATACAATGAGCAGTTCTTC.

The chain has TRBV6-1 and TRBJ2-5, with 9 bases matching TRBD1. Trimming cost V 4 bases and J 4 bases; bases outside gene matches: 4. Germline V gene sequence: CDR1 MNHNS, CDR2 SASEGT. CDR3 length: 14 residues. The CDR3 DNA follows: TGTGCCAGCAGTGCAAAGACAGGGGGAGAGACCCAGTACTTC. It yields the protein CASSAKTGGETQYF.